The 17 T cell receptor beta chains below come from one sample, sequenced in a study of memory CD8 T cells in hepatitis C reinfection. Here immunoSEQ multiplex PCR was the method, and the copy in TCRdb shows in-frame clones only, minus some. The sample includes 35,000 to 50,000 clones, around 89% of them seen just once. Time point specified: peak reinfection, 3 to 8 weeks after reinfection detection. The sorted cells went straight to TCR sequencing with no prior in vitro expansion. Sequencing input: naive CD8+ T cells sorted from blood. These receptors were collected from a man aged 18 to 29 with hepatitis C virus infection.

This rearrangement joins TRBV5-5 to TRBJ2-7, with 10 bases identical to TRBD1. V lost 2 bases to trimming and J lost 3 bases; unmatched junction nucleotides: 2. Germline CDR1 is SGHKS and CDR2 is YYEKEE (reference sequence). The CDR3 has 14 amino acids. In DNA, the CDR3 is TGTGCCAGCAGCTTTGGGACAGGGGACTACGAGCAGTACGTC. Amino acids: CASSFGTGDYEQYV.

The genes are TRBV5-1 and TRBJ2-1, with 10 bases identical to TRBD1. Germline V gene sequence: CDR1 SGHRS, CDR2 YFSETQ. The CDR3 extends over 14 amino acids. V lost 4 bases to trimming and J lost 10 bases; unmatched junction nucleotides: 8. CDR3 region: CASSPGTGAIEQFF. The CDR3 DNA follows: TGCGCCAGCAGCCCCGGGACAGGGGCCATCGAGCAGTTCTTC.

The chain links TRBV7-6 to TRBJ2-1; TRBD2 aligns across 7 bases. CDR1 and CDR2 (germline): SGHVS, FNYEAQ. Trimming cost V 1 base and J 4 bases; bases outside gene matches: 4. There are 15 residues in the CDR3. The CDR3: CASSLEAGLYNEQFF. The CDR3 DNA reads as TGTGCCAGCAGCTTAGAAGCGGGATTGTACAATGAGCAGTTCTTC.

As concerns this clone: One end of the junction is discordant with germline, which a read error may explain. The chain is built from TRBV7-6 and TRBJ2-1; TRBD2 matches at 12 bases. CDR3 length: 17 residues. Germline CDR1 and CDR2: SGHVS and FNYEAQ. For the CDR3, the DNA is TGTGCCAGCAGCCTAGCGGGAGGGTTAAGCTCCTACAATGAGCAGTTCTTC. Protein sequence: CASSLAGGLSSYNEQFF.

The chain is built from TRBV5-8 and TRBJ2-7; 14 bases are a match to TRBD2. The V gene's germline CDR1 is SGHTS and CDR2 YDEGEE. V lost 9 bases, J lost 6 bases, and 11 bases stayed unmatched. The CDR3 is made up of 15 amino acids. In nucleotides, the CDR3 is TGTGCCACCACCTTCGGGACTAGCGGGAGTGGCGAGCAGTACTTC. It is translated as CATTFGTSGSGEQYF.

This chain links TRBV30 with TRBJ1-5, with 7 bases aligning to TRBD1. The CDR3 sequence is 13 residues long. Germline assignment: CDR1 GTSNPN and CDR2 SVGIG (reference sequence). The CDR3 region is CAPRGASIQPQHF. The CDR3 DNA sequence: TGTGCACCCAGGGGGGCGTCAATTCAGCCCCAGCATTTT.

The chain combines TRBV4-1 with TRBJ1-6; D possibly corresponds to TRBD1 (5 bases). The V end was cut by 0 bases, the J end by 7 bases, with 10 bases between. The CDR3 consists of 15 residues. Germline V CDR1 and CDR2: MGHRA, YSYEKL. The CDR3 region is CASSQEGLGNSPLHF. CDR3 in DNA: TGCGCCAGCAGCCAAGAGGGACTGGGGAATTCACCCCTCCACTTT.

This clone was found once. The rearrangement uses TRBV2 and TRBJ1-5, with 7 bases matching TRBD1. Germline loops: CDR1 SNHLY, CDR2 FYNNEI. This CDR3 has 17 residues. J was trimmed by 0 bases and V by 5 bases; bases with no gene match: 10. The CDR3 bases are TGTGCCAGCAGTCCTCCCGGGACAGTTTATAGCAATCAGCCCCAGCATTTT. Protein: CASSPPGTVYSNQPQHF.

In this sample, this clone turned up once. This chain connects TRBV7-9 to TRBJ1-2; no clear D. The V gene lost 8 bases and the J gene lost 7 bases, with 11 bases spanning the gap. The CDR3 consists of 11 residues. Germline V gives CDR1 SEHNR, CDR2 FQNEAQ (reference sequence). CDR3 sequence (DNA): TGTGCCAGCCAGGCAGAGGGTGGCTACACCTTC. This encodes CASQAEGGYTF.

The chain has TRBV5-1 and TRBJ2-3; 9 nucleotides match TRBD1. The length of the CDR3 is 18 residues. V shed 0 bases and J 1 base; nucleotides not matched to a gene: 9. Germline V gives CDR1 SGHRS, CDR2 YFSETQ. Here the CDR3 reads CASSLGRTGDHRTDTQYF. CDR3 sequence (DNA): TGCGCCAGCAGCTTGGGGCGGACAGGGGACCACCGCACAGATACGCAGTATTTT.

J is TRBJ1-6 and V is TRBV6-6; D remains ambiguous. The V and J ends lost 0 bases and 6 bases respectively, with 9 bases between them. The CDR3 loop spans 15 amino acids. Germline CDR1 reads MNHNY; CDR2 reads SVGAGI (reference sequence). The CDR3 loop reads CASSYSELANSPLHF. CDR3 bases: TGTGCCAGCAGTTACTCGGAGTTAGCTAATTCACCCCTCCACTTT.

As concerns this clone: The germline gene is not matched at one end of the junction; a read error may be the cause. In DNA form, the CDR3 reads TGCAGCGTGCCCCCGGGTCTTAGCAATCAGCCCCAGAATTTT. Translating gives CSVPPGLSNQPQNF. This chain links TRBV29-1 with TRBJ1-5; D remains unclear. Germline lookup yields CDR1 SQVTM and CDR2 ANQGSEA. This CDR3 comprises 14 residues.

The chain joins TRBV6-6 to TRBJ2-7, with 9 bases lining up with TRBD1. Germline trimming cut 7 bases from V and 1 base from J; bases unmatched to any gene: 8. The CDR3 sequence is 15 residues long. Germline lookup yields CDR1 MNHNY and CDR2 SVGAGI (reference sequence). CDR3 residues: CASNQVDRGSYEQYF. The CDR3 nucleotides are TGTGCCAGCAATCAAGTCGACAGGGGGTCCTACGAGCAGTACTTC.

The chain joins TRBV28 to TRBJ1-1, with D possibly matching TRBD1 (6 bases). CDR3 length: 15 amino acids. Trimming took off 7 bases at V and 0 bases at J, with 15 bases between the two ends. Looked up from germline, CDR1 is MDHEN and CDR2 is SYDVKM. The CDR3: CASTSPGVMNTEAFF. The CDR3 DNA sequence: TGTGCCAGCACTTCCCCAGGGGTGATGAACACTGAAGCTTTCTTT.

V gene TRBV27 combines with J gene TRBJ1-1, with unresolved D. The germline gives CDR1 MNHEY, CDR2 SMNVEV (reference sequence). Trimming stripped 4 bases from V and 4 bases from J, with 13 bases between. The CDR3 is 14 amino acids. The CDR3: CASSSRLGSTEAFF. CDR3 sequence (DNA): TGTGCCAGCAGTTCGAGGCTGGGGAGCACTGAAGCTTTCTTT.

CDR3 loop: CASSLGDRGGEKLFF. CDR3 bases: TGTGCCAGCAGCTTGGGCGACAGGGGAGGTGAAAAACTGTTTTTT. The chain is built from TRBV5-5 and TRBJ1-4; the match to TRBD1 covers 8 bases. Trimming removed 0 bases from V and 7 bases from J; junction bases left unmatched: 5. CDR1 and CDR2 (germline): SGHKS, YYEKEE (reference sequence). This CDR3 has 15 residues.

CDR3: CATTGGSSYNEQFF. Here the CDR3 DNA reads TGTGCCACTACAGGGGGGAGCTCCTACAATGAGCAGTTCTTC. The rearrangement links TRBV2 to TRBJ2-1; 8 bases line up with TRBD1. This CDR3 has 14 residues. Germline trimming cut 10 bases from V and 0 bases from J; bases unmatched to any gene: 5. CDR1 and CDR2 from the germline V gene are SNHLY and FYNNEI.